The rows below give T cell receptor beta chains drawn from one sample of a study of early T cells in non-severe SARS-CoV-2 infection. TCRdb reanalysed the 5' RACE reads using MiXCR and keeps one entry per CDR3 protein. The data contain some 62,000 distinct CDR3 sequences, 8% to 10% of them singletons. The sample comprised whole blood. The receptors originated from an adult who was a healthcare worker with PCR-confirmed SARS-CoV-2 infection or an uninfected control (not recorded which). CDR3s include the opening cysteine and the closing phenylalanine or tryptophan. Fields, in order: clone size, D gene, J gene, V gene, CDR3 DNA, CDR3 protein. The D gene is left open where the match is weak. Not all rows give a size; the values are once, few, many and, for expanded clones, a class.

clone_size: many; d_call: TRBD1; j_call: TRBJ2-1; v_call: TRBV6-1; cdr3_nt: TGTGCCAGCAGTAACGACAGGGTCTCCTACAATGAGCAGTTCTTC; cdr3_aa: CASSNDRVSYNEQFF
clone_size: NA; d_call: TRBD1; j_call: TRBJ1-3; v_call: TRBV28; cdr3_nt: TGTGCCAGCAGACCTAGGACAGGCTCTGGAAACACCATATATTTT; cdr3_aa: CASRPRTGSGNTIYF
clone_size: few; d_call: NA; j_call: TRBJ2-3; v_call: TRBV6-1; cdr3_nt: TGTGCCAGCAGTCACCGGGGGCGGGTTGACACAGATACGCAGTATTTT; cdr3_aa: CASSHRGRVDTDTQYF
clone_size: NA; d_call: NA; j_call: TRBJ2-5; v_call: TRBV20-1; cdr3_nt: TGCAGTGCTAGAGGACAGCACCAAGAGACCCAGTACTTC; cdr3_aa: CSARGQHQETQYF
clone_size: many; d_call: TRBD1; j_call: TRBJ2-5; v_call: TRBV27; cdr3_nt: TGTGCCAGCAGTTTATTGACAGGGGGTTATGAAGAGACCCAGTACTTC; cdr3_aa: CASSLLTGGYEETQYF
clone_size: many; d_call: NA; j_call: TRBJ1-2; v_call: TRBV21-1; cdr3_nt: TGTGCCAGCAGCATAGGGAGCGGGGAAAACTATGGCTACACCTTC; cdr3_aa: CASSIGSGENYGYTF
clone_size: many; d_call: NA; j_call: TRBJ2-4; v_call: TRBV29-1; cdr3_nt: TGCAGCGTTGTTATGGTAGCCAAAAACATTCAGTACTTC; cdr3_aa: CSVVMVAKNIQYF
clone_size: many; d_call: NA; j_call: TRBJ1-4; v_call: TRBV11-2; cdr3_nt: TGTGCCAGCAGCTTAGAAAAGAGGAGAAATGAAAAACTGTTTTTT; cdr3_aa: CASSLEKRRNEKLFF
clone_size: NA; d_call: NA; j_call: TRBJ2-5; v_call: TRBV12-3/TRBV12-4; cdr3_nt: TGTGCCAGCAGTCCAGGGGTTGGAGAGACCCAGTACTTC; cdr3_aa: CASSPGVGETQYF
clone_size: many; d_call: NA; j_call: TRBJ1-2; v_call: TRBV7-9; cdr3_nt: TGTGCCAGCAGCCTTGGTGGGAGGGGACTCGCGAAGGACTATGGCTACACCTTC; cdr3_aa: CASSLGGRGLAKDYGYTF
clone_size: many; d_call: NA; j_call: TRBJ2-2; v_call: TRBV14; cdr3_nt: TGTGCCAGCAGCCAAGACAGGCTTGCGGGGAGCACCGGGGAGCTGTTTTTT; cdr3_aa: CASSQDRLAGSTGELFF
clone_size: many; d_call: NA; j_call: TRBJ2-1; v_call: TRBV20-1; cdr3_nt: TGCAGTGCTACCACCTGGGGGTACGGAAATGAGCAGTTCTTC; cdr3_aa: CSATTWGYGNEQFF
clone_size: many; d_call: NA; j_call: TRBJ1-3; v_call: TRBV7-3; cdr3_nt: TGTGCCAGCAGCCCAGGGACTGGAAACACCATATATTTT; cdr3_aa: CASSPGTGNTIYF
clone_size: few; d_call: NA; j_call: TRBJ1-6; v_call: TRBV12-3/TRBV12-4; cdr3_nt: TGTGCCAGCAGTTTGACCTCGACTAATTCACCCCTCCACTTT; cdr3_aa: CASSLTSTNSPLHF
clone_size: many; d_call: NA; j_call: TRBJ2-1; v_call: TRBV19; cdr3_nt: TGTGCCAGTAGTATATTCAACGGTGAGCAGTTCTTC; cdr3_aa: CASSIFNGEQFF
clone_size: NA; d_call: NA; j_call: TRBJ2-6; v_call: TRBV30; cdr3_nt: TGTGCCTGGACTGGGGGTCAACCGAGCTCTGGGGCCAACGTCCTGACTTTC; cdr3_aa: CAWTGGQPSSGANVLTF
clone_size: NA; d_call: TRBD1; j_call: TRBJ1-1; v_call: TRBV30; cdr3_nt: TGTGCCTGGAGGGCCTCCAGGGGGCCGCGAACTGAAGCTTTCTTT; cdr3_aa: CAWRASRGPRTEAFF
clone_size: many; d_call: TRBD1; j_call: TRBJ1-2; v_call: TRBV2; cdr3_nt: TGTGCCAGCAGAGGGACAGGGGGGACCACTGGCTACACCTTC; cdr3_aa: CASRGTGGTTGYTF
clone_size: many; d_call: NA; j_call: TRBJ1-1; v_call: TRBV11-2; cdr3_nt: TGTGCCAGCAGCCCTAAATCCCGGGGAGGTCCCTTAACTGAAGCTTTCTTT; cdr3_aa: CASSPKSRGGPLTEAFF
clone_size: NA; d_call: TRBD1; j_call: TRBJ2-4; v_call: TRBV6-2/TRBV6-3; cdr3_nt: TGTGCCAGCAGTCAATCGGGACAGGGAACCAAAAACATTCAGTACTTC; cdr3_aa: CASSQSGQGTKNIQYF
clone_size: many; d_call: NA; j_call: TRBJ1-1; v_call: TRBV7-3; cdr3_nt: TGTGCCAGCAGCCGACGGGAAGGGGCTGAAGCTTTCTTT; cdr3_aa: CASSRREGAEAFF
clone_size: NA; d_call: TRBD1; j_call: TRBJ2-3; v_call: TRBV10-3; cdr3_nt: TGTGCCATCAGTCTGGACGGGACAGTCACAGATACGCAGTATTTT; cdr3_aa: CAISLDGTVTDTQYF
clone_size: few; d_call: NA; j_call: TRBJ1-6; v_call: TRBV12-3/TRBV12-4; cdr3_nt: TGTGCCAGCAGTGAACTGAGTTGGAATTCACCCCTCCACTTT; cdr3_aa: CASSELSWNSPLHF
clone_size: NA; d_call: TRBD1; j_call: TRBJ1-2; v_call: TRBV4-2; cdr3_nt: TGTGCCAGCAGCCCAATGACAGGGGACTATGGCTACACCTTC; cdr3_aa: CASSPMTGDYGYTF
clone_size: NA; d_call: NA; j_call: TRBJ2-1; v_call: TRBV19; cdr3_nt: TGTGCCAGTAGTATACGGAAGGTCCCCTACAATGAGCAGTTCTTC; cdr3_aa: CASSIRKVPYNEQFF
clone_size: many; d_call: NA; j_call: TRBJ2-1; v_call: TRBV3-1; cdr3_nt: TGTGCCAGCAGCCAACCCGGACAGTACAATGAGCAGTTCTTC; cdr3_aa: CASSQPGQYNEQFF
clone_size: few; d_call: TRBD1; j_call: TRBJ1-3; v_call: TRBV5-1; cdr3_nt: TGCGCCAGCAGCTTGAGGGACAGGGGGTCTGGAAACACCATATATTTT; cdr3_aa: CASSLRDRGSGNTIYF
clone_size: NA; d_call: NA; j_call: TRBJ1-1; v_call: TRBV7-2; cdr3_nt: TGTGCCAGCAGTACGGGACCCTCGGGGACTGAAGCTTTCTTT; cdr3_aa: CASSTGPSGTEAFF
clone_size: few; d_call: NA; j_call: TRBJ1-2; v_call: TRBV6-1; cdr3_nt: TGTGCCAGCAGTGTGTCATTTAACTATGGCTACACCTTC; cdr3_aa: CASSVSFNYGYTF
clone_size: few; d_call: NA; j_call: TRBJ1-2; v_call: TRBV7-3; cdr3_nt: TGTGCCAGCAGCCCAGGGAGGGAGAGTTTGGGTAGTGGCTACACCTTC; cdr3_aa: CASSPGRESLGSGYTF
clone_size: many; d_call: NA; j_call: TRBJ2-2; v_call: TRBV12-3/TRBV12-4; cdr3_nt: TGTGCCAGCATCCGAGGGGCCCACAACACCGGGGAGCTGTTTTTT; cdr3_aa: CASIRGAHNTGELFF
clone_size: NA; d_call: NA; j_call: TRBJ1-2; v_call: TRBV10-2; cdr3_nt: TGCGCCAGCAGTGAGTCGACTCGGAGCTATGGCTACACCTTC; cdr3_aa: CASSESTRSYGYTF
clone_size: NA; d_call: NA; j_call: TRBJ2-3; v_call: TRBV10-3; cdr3_nt: TGTGCCATCGGCGGGACTTACACAGATACGCAGTATTTT; cdr3_aa: CAIGGTYTDTQYF
clone_size: NA; d_call: NA; j_call: TRBJ1-1; v_call: TRBV6-6; cdr3_nt: TGTGCCAGCAGTTACTACGGTGTTTGGACGTACTCCACTGAAGCTTTCTTT; cdr3_aa: CASSYYGVWTYSTEAFF
clone_size: many; d_call: NA; j_call: TRBJ1-5; v_call: TRBV12-3/TRBV12-4; cdr3_nt: TGTGCCAGCAGCCCAGGACAAGAAAATCAGCCCCAGCATTTT; cdr3_aa: CASSPGQENQPQHF
clone_size: NA; d_call: NA; j_call: TRBJ1-6; v_call: TRBV3-1; cdr3_nt: TGTGCCAGCACCCAAGGCATCACCTATAATTCACCCCTCCACTTT; cdr3_aa: CASTQGITYNSPLHF
clone_size: NA; d_call: TRBD1; j_call: TRBJ1-2; v_call: TRBV6-6; cdr3_nt: TGTGCCAGCAGGGACAGGGGCTATGGCTACACCTTC; cdr3_aa: CASRDRGYGYTF
clone_size: many; d_call: TRBD2; j_call: TRBJ2-3; v_call: TRBV7-8; cdr3_nt: TGTGCCAGCAGCTCCAAGACTAGCTACGGCACAGATACGCAGTATTTT; cdr3_aa: CASSSKTSYGTDTQYF
clone_size: once; d_call: NA; j_call: TRBJ2-3; v_call: TRBV5-1; cdr3_nt: TGCGCCAGCAGCCCGGAAGACTGGAGGGGCACAGATACGCAGTATTTT; cdr3_aa: CASSPEDWRGTDTQYF
clone_size: NA; d_call: TRBD1; j_call: TRBJ1-1; v_call: TRBV4-1; cdr3_nt: TGCGCCAGCAGCCGAGGGCCCGGGACAGCGAACACTGAAGCTTTCTTT; cdr3_aa: CASSRGPGTANTEAFF
clone_size: many; d_call: TRBD1; j_call: TRBJ1-3; v_call: TRBV5-1; cdr3_nt: TGCGCCAGCAGCCCGACAGGGGAAAGCGCTGGAAACACCATATATTTT; cdr3_aa: CASSPTGESAGNTIYF
clone_size: many; d_call: NA; j_call: TRBJ1-6; v_call: TRBV9; cdr3_nt: TGTGCCAGCAGCGTAGTGGAGGGAAGGATGAATTCACCCCTCCACTTT; cdr3_aa: CASSVVEGRMNSPLHF
clone_size: NA; d_call: NA; j_call: TRBJ2-5; v_call: TRBV24-1; cdr3_nt: TGTGCCACCAGTGATCGCCGGGCCCTGGAGACCCAGTACTTC; cdr3_aa: CATSDRRALETQYF
clone_size: many; d_call: NA; j_call: TRBJ2-1; v_call: TRBV10-3; cdr3_nt: TGTGCCATCAGTGTTAAAACAGGGTATGAGCAGTTCTTC; cdr3_aa: CAISVKTGYEQFF
clone_size: many; d_call: TRBD1; j_call: TRBJ2-5; v_call: TRBV2; cdr3_nt: TGTGCCAGCAGCTTACCGGGACAGGGGACTCAAGAGACCCAGTACTTC; cdr3_aa: CASSLPGQGTQETQYF
clone_size: NA; d_call: NA; j_call: TRBJ2-4; v_call: TRBV6-1; cdr3_nt: TGTGCCAGCAAGGGGAGGAAAAACATTCAGTACTTC; cdr3_aa: CASKGRKNIQYF
clone_size: many; d_call: NA; j_call: TRBJ2-5; v_call: TRBV11-3; cdr3_nt: TGTGCCAGCAGCCCCCACCGGGGGTTCGAGACCCAGTACTTC; cdr3_aa: CASSPHRGFETQYF
clone_size: few; d_call: NA; j_call: TRBJ1-2; v_call: TRBV6-4; cdr3_nt: TGTGCCAGCAGTGACCACAGGCCTAACTATGGCTACACCTTC; cdr3_aa: CASSDHRPNYGYTF
clone_size: NA; d_call: NA; j_call: TRBJ1-1; v_call: TRBV6-1; cdr3_nt: TGTGCCAGCAGTGAAGATCCGGTAACAGGGAACACTGAAGCTTTCTTT; cdr3_aa: CASSEDPVTGNTEAFF
clone_size: few; d_call: TRBD1; j_call: TRBJ2-2; v_call: TRBV12-3/TRBV12-4; cdr3_nt: TGTGCCAGCAGCCTTCAGGGGGCGGACACCGGGGAGCTGTTTTTT; cdr3_aa: CASSLQGADTGELFF
clone_size: few; d_call: NA; j_call: TRBJ1-1; v_call: TRBV6-5; cdr3_nt: TGTGCCAGCAGTTACGGAGTAGCAGCTGAAGCTTTCTTT; cdr3_aa: CASSYGVAAEAFF
clone_size: NA; d_call: TRBD1; j_call: TRBJ2-2; v_call: TRBV12-3/TRBV12-4; cdr3_nt: TGTGCCAGCAGTCCTAATACAGGGGGCCCGAACACCGGGGAGCTGTTTTTT; cdr3_aa: CASSPNTGGPNTGELFF
clone_size: NA; d_call: TRBD1; j_call: TRBJ1-2; v_call: TRBV6-6; cdr3_nt: TGTGCCAGCAGTTACTATTTTCCAGGGGGCGGCTACACCTTC; cdr3_aa: CASSYYFPGGGYTF
clone_size: few; d_call: NA; j_call: TRBJ1-2; v_call: TRBV12-3/TRBV12-4; cdr3_nt: TGTGCCTGCTCAGAAGGGGAGGAGAACTATGGCTACACCTTC; cdr3_aa: CACSEGEENYGYTF
clone_size: NA; d_call: NA; j_call: TRBJ1-3; v_call: TRBV30; cdr3_nt: TGTGCCTGGAGTGTATTAGGATTCGGGGGAGGTGGAAACACCATATATTTT; cdr3_aa: CAWSVLGFGGGGNTIYF
clone_size: NA; d_call: NA; j_call: TRBJ2-1; v_call: TRBV6-5; cdr3_nt: TGTGCCAGCAGTCCTTTGGGGAATGAGCAGTTCTTC; cdr3_aa: CASSPLGNEQFF
clone_size: few; d_call: TRBD2; j_call: TRBJ2-1; v_call: TRBV20-1; cdr3_nt: TGCAGTGCTCCCAATAGCGGGGGAGGGAATGAGCAGTTCTTC; cdr3_aa: CSAPNSGGGNEQFF
clone_size: few; d_call: NA; j_call: TRBJ1-6; v_call: TRBV7-2; cdr3_nt: TGTGCCAGCAGCGTTAGGGCGTATAATTCACCCCTCCATTTT; cdr3_aa: CASSVRAYNSPLHF
clone_size: once; d_call: NA; j_call: TRBJ2-3; v_call: TRBV5-4; cdr3_nt: TGTGCCAGCAGCTTGGTGGCAAGCACAGATACGCAGTATTTT; cdr3_aa: CASSLVASTDTQYF